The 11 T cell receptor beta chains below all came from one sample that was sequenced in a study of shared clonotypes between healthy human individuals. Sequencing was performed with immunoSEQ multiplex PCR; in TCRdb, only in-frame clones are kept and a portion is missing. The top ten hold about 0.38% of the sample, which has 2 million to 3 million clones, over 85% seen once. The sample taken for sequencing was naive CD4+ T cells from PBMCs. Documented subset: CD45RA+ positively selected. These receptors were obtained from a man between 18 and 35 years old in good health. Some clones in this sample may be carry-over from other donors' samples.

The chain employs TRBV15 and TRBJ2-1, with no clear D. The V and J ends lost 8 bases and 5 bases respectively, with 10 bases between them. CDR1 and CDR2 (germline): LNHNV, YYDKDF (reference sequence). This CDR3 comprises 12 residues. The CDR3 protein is CATATSNNEQFF. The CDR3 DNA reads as TGTGCCACCGCAACTTCCAACAATGAGCAGTTCTTC.

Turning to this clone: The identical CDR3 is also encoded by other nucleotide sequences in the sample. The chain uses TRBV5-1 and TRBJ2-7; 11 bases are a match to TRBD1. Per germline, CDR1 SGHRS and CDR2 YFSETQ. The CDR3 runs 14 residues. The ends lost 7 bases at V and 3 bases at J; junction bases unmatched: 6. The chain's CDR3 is CASSLGTGGYEQYF. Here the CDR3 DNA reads TGCGCCAGCTCCTTGGGGACAGGGGGCTACGAGCAGTACTTC.

CDR3 DNA: TGTGCCAGCTCACCACCGTATGTAGGACGGGATGAGCAGTTCTTC. This sequence encodes CASSPPYVGRDEQFF. The V call is TRBV18, the J call TRBJ2-1, with unresolved D. This CDR3 spans 15 amino acids. Per germline, CDR1 KGHSH and CDR2 LQKENI. V shed 0 bases and J shed 8 bases, with 14 bases lying between them.

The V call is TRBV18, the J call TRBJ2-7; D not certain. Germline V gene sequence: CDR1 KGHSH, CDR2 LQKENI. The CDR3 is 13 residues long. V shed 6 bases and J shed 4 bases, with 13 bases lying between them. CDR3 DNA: TGTGCCAGCTCCGAGCCAGGTGGTTACGAGCAGTACTTC. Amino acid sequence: CASSEPGGYEQYF.

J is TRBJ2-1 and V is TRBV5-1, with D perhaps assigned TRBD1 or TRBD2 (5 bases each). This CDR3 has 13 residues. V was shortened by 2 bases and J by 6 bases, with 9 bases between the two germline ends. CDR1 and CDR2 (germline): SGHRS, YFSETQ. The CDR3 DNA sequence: TGCGCCAGCAGCTTTACGGGGCTCAATGAGCAGTTCTTC. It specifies CASSFTGLNEQFF.

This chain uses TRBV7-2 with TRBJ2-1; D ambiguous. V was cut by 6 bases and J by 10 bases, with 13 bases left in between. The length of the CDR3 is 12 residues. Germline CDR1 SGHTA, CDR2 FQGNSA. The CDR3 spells CASRVVLGEQFF. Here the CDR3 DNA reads TGTGCCAGCAGGGTCGTCCTGGGGGAGCAGTTCTTC.

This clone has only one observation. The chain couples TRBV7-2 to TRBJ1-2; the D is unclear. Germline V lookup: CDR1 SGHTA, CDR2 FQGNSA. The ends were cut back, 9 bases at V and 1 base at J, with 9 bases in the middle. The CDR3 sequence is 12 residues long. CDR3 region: CASQQSNYGYTF. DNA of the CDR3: TGTGCCAGTCAACAGAGTAACTATGGCTACACCTTC. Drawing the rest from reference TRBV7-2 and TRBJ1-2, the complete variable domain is GAGVSQSPSNKVTEKGKDVELRCDPISGHTALYWYRQSLGQGLEFLIYFQGNSAPDKSGLPSDRFSAERTGGSVSTLTIQRTQQEDSAVYLCASQQSNYGYTFGSGTRLTVV.

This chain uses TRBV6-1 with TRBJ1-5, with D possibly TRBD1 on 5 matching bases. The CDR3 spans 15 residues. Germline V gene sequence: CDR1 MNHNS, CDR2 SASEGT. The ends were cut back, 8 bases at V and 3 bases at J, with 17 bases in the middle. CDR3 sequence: CASGGAAAFNQPQHF. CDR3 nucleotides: TGTGCCAGCGGAGGGGCTGCCGCGTTCAATCAGCCCCAGCATTTT.

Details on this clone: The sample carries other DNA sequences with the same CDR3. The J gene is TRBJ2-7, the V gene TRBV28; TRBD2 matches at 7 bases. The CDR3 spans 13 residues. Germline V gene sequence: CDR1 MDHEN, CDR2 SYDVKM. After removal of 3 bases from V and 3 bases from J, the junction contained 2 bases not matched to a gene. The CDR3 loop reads CASSFPGGYEQYF. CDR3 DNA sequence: TGTGCCAGCAGTTTTCCGGGGGGCTACGAGCAGTACTTC.

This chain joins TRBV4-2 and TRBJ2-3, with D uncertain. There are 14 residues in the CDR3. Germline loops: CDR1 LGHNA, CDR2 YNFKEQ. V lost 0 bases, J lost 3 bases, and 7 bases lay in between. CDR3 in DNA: TGTGCCAGCAGCCAAGATGGTGAGACAGATACGCAGTATTTT. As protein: CASSQDGETDTQYF.

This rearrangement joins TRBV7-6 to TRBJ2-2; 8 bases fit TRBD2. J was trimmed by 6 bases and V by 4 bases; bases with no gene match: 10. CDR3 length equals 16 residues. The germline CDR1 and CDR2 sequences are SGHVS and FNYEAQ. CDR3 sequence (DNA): TGTGCCAGCAGCTATAATAGCGGGATGAATGCCGGGGAGCTGTTTTTT. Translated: CASSYNSGMNAGELFF.